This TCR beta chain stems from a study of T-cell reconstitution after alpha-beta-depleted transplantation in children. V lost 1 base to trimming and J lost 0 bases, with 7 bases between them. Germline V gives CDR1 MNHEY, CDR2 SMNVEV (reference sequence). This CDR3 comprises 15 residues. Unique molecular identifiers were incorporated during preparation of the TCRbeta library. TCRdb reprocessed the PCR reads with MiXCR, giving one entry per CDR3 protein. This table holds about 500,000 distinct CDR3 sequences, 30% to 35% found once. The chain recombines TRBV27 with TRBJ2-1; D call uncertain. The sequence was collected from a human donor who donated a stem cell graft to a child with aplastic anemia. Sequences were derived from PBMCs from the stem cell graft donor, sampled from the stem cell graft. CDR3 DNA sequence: TGTGCCAGCAGTTTATGGCAGAGCTCCTACAATGAGCAGTTCTTC. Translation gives CASSLWQSSYNEQFF.